This entry describes one T cell receptor beta chain. The antigen remains undetermined. The germline V and J ends were trimmed by 3 bases and 2 bases, with 10 bases remaining between them. This CDR3 is built from 14 residues. Per germline, CDR1 LNHDA and CDR2 SQIVND (reference sequence). The data were obtained in a study of Ad26.COV2.S vaccination and SARS-CoV-2 variants. Specified treatment: some 20 received Ad26.COV2.S at low or high dose, single or two shots; roughly five received placebo; per-sample allocation not given. Sampling happened 63 days after the first vaccine or placebo injection. TCRdb's table, derived via immunoSEQ multiplex PCR, lists solely in-frame clones and lacks some. The data hold about 350,000 clones, with about 88% observed a single time. Whole-study results and caveats: With respect to non-spike TCR breadth, vaccine and placebo recipients were similar.

This rearrangement joins TRBV19 to TRBJ1-2; no firm D call. This receptor was identified in a person aged 18-60 years who received the Ad26.COV2.S COVID-19 vaccine or a placebo. The material sequenced was peripheral blood, taken in a trial of Ad26.COV2.S vaccine versus placebo. The CDR3 loop reads CASSIPGVNYGYTF. The CDR3, as DNA: TGTGCCAGTAGTATCCCAGGTGTAAACTATGGCTACACCTTC.